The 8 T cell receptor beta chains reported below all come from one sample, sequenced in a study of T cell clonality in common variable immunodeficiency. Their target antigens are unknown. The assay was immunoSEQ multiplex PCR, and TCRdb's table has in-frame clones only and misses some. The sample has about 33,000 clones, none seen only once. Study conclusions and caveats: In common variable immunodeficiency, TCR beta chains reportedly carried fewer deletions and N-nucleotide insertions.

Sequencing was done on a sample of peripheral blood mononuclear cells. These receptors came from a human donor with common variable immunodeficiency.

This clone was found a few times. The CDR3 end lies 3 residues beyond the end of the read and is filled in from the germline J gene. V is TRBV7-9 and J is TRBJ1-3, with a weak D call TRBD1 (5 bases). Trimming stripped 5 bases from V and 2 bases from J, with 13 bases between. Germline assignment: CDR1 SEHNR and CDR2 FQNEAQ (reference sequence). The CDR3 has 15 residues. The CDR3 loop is CASSNYRGAGNTIYF. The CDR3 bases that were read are TGTGCCAGCAGCAACTACCGGGGGGCTGGAAACACC.

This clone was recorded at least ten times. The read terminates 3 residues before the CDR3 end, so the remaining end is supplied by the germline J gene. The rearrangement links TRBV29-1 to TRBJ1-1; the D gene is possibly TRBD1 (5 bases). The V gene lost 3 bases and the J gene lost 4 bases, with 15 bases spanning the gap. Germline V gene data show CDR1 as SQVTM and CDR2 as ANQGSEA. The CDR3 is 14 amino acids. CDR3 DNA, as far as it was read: TGCAGCGTTGAGGGGGGGGGAAGAGGCACTGAA. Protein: CSVEGGGRGTE. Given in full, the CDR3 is CSVEGGGRGTEAFF.

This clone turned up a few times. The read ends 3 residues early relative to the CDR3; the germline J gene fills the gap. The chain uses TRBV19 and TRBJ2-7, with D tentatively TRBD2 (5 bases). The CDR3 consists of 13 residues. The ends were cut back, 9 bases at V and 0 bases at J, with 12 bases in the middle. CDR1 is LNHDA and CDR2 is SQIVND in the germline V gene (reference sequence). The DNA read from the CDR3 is TGTGCCAGCTCCGGACTTTCCTCCTACGAG. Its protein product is CASSGLSSYE. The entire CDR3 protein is CASSGLSSYEQYF. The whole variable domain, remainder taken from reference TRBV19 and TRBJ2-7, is DGGITQSPKYLFRKEGQNVTLSCEQNLNHDAMYWYRQDPGQGLRLIYYSQIVNDFQKGDIAEGYSVSREKKESFPLTVTSAQKNPTAFYLCASSGLSSYEQYFGPGTRLTVT.

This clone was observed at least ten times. CDR3: CASSRQENTEAFF. The part of the CDR3 DNA that was read is TGTGCCAGCAGTCGACAGGAGAACACTGAA. The genes are TRBV6-2 or TRBV6-3 and TRBJ1-1; D possibly corresponds to TRBD1 (6 bases). The read ends 3 residues shy of where the CDR3 ends; the end is completed using the germline J gene. The germline V gene encodes CDR1 MNHEY and CDR2 SVGEGT. The CDR3 totals 13 residues. With 5 bases removed from V and 1 base from J, the gap between germline ends came to 8 bases.

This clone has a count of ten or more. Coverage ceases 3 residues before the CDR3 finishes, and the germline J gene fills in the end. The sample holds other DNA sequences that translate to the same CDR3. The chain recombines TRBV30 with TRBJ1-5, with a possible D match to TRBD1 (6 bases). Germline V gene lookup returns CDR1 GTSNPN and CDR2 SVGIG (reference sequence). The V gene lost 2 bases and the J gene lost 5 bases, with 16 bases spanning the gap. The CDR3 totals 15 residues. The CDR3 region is CAWSPPRGGYQPQHF. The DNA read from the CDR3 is TGTGCCTGGAGTCCCCCTAGGGGGGGTTATCAGCCC.

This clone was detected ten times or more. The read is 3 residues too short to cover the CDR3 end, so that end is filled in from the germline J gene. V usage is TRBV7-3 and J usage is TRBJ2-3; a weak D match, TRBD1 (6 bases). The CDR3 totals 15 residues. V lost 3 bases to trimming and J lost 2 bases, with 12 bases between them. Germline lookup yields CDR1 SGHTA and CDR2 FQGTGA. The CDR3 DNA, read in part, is TGTGCCAGCAGCTTTCCGGACAGATCCACAGATACG. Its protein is CASSFPDRSTDT. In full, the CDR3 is CASSFPDRSTDTQYF.

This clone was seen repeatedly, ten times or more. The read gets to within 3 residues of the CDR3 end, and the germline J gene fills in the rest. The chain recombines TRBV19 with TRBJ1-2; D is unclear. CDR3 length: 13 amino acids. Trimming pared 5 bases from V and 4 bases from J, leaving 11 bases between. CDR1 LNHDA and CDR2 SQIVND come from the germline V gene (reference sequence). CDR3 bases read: TGTGCCAGTAGTCGCGGCCGAGTCTATGGC. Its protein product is CASSRGRVYG. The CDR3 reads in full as CASSRGRVYGYTF.

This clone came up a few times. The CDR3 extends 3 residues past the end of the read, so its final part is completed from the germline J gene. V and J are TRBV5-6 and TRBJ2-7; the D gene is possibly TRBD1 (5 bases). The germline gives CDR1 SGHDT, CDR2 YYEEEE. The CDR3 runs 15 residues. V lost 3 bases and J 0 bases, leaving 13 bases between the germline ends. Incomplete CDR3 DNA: TGTGCCAGCAGCTACCAGCAGGGATTCTCCTACGAG. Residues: CASSYQQGFSYE. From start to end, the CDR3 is CASSYQQGFSYEQYF.